This T cell receptor (beta chain) was profiled in a study of blood T cell repertoires in COVID-19. Study context: Specimens from acute and convalescent COVID-19 originated in the United States, Italy and Spain. The cDNA or gDNA used as material had been derived from T cells, B-cell-depleted T cells, or PBMCs.

Sequencing was performed with immunoSEQ multiplex PCR; in TCRdb, only in-frame clones are kept and a portion is missing. In the table there are about 98,000 clones, around nine tenths of which are singletons. The source of this sequence is a man aged 45-65 years with active or convalescent COVID-19. Material for sequencing was peripheral blood.

The CDR3 region is CASMTGGGLYGYTF. In DNA form, the CDR3 reads TGTGCCAGCATGACAGGGGGGGGTCTCTATGGCTACACCTTC. The J gene is TRBJ1-2, the V gene TRBV6-5, with 9 bases that match TRBD1. V lost 7 bases, J lost 4 bases, and 7 bases stayed unmatched. The germline V gene has CDR1 MNHEY and CDR2 SVGAGI. This CDR3 contains 14 residues.